The next 3 T cell receptor beta chains were all read from a single sample in a study of CD8 T cells in Susac syndrome. Random hexamers were used to reverse transcribe roughly 0.45 to 1 ug of RNA. Using its own MiXCR run on the immunoSEQ multiplex PCR reads, TCRdb lists one record per CDR3 protein. The table shows about 150,000 distinct CDR3 sequences, with about 94% occurring only once. The sample consisted of CD4+ T cells from PBMCs. These receptors originate from a human donor with multiple sclerosis.

This chain links TRBV28 with TRBJ2-6; 10 bases are a match to TRBD2. The CDR3 is 18 amino acids. Unmatched junction bases numbered 7, after V lost 2 bases and J lost 3 bases. CDR1 and CDR2 (germline): MDHEN, SYDVKM. The CDR3 sequence: CASSLKASGRIGANVLTF. The CDR3 DNA sequence: TGTGCCAGCAGTTTAAAGGCTAGCGGGAGAATTGGGGCCAACGTCCTGACTTTC.

V usage is TRBV18 and J usage is TRBJ2-7; no reliable D call. The germline V gene encodes CDR1 KGHSH and CDR2 LQKENI. The CDR3 runs 14 residues. The V end was cut by 3 bases, the J end by 5 bases, with 14 bases between. CDR3 sequence reads: CASSPELPPHEQYF. For the CDR3, the DNA is TGTGCCAGCTCACCGGAACTACCTCCCCACGAGCAGTACTTC.

The genes are TRBV30 and TRBJ1-6; a weak D match, TRBD1 (5 bases). This CDR3 has 13 residues. V shed 0 bases and J shed 9 bases, with 9 bases lying between them. Germline loops: CDR1 GTSNPN, CDR2 SVGIG (reference sequence). CDR3 DNA sequence: TGTGCCTGGAGTGTCCAGGGAGGTTCACCCCTCCACTTT. Translating gives CAWSVQGGSPLHF.